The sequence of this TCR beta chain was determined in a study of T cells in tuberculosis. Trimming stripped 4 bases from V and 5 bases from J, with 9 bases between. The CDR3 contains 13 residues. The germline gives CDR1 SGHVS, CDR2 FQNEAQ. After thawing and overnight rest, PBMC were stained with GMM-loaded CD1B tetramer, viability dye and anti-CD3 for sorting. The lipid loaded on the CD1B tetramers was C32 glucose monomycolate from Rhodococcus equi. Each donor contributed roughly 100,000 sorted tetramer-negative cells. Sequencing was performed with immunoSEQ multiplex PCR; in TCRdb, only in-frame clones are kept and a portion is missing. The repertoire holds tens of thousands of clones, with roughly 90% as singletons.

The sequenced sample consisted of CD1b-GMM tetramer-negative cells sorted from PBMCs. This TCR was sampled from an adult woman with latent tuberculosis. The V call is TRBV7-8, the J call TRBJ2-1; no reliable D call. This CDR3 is CASSWHRDNEQFF. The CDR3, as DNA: TGTGCCAGCAGCTGGCACCGGGACAATGAGCAGTTCTTC.